Shown below are 20 T cell receptor beta chains from a single sample sequenced in a study of response to subunit inactivated influenza vaccine. From the RT-PCR reads, TCRdb called clonotypes with MiXCR, one entry per CDR3 protein. The sample consists of approximately 500,000 distinct CDR3 sequences, roughly 15% of them appearing once. The sequencing here drew on PBMCs from blood, taken 11 to 12 days after vaccination. The receptors were sampled from a man in his forties or fifties who received an inactivated influenza vaccine.

The chain couples TRBV27 to TRBJ2-5, with 9 bases fitting TRBD2. After removal of 7 bases from V and 0 bases from J, the junction contained 9 bases not matched to a gene. CDR3 length equals 16 residues. Per germline, CDR1 MNHEY and CDR2 SMNVEV (reference sequence). CDR3 in amino acids: CASTTRIAGDQETQYF. The CDR3 coding sequence is TGTGCCAGCACCACCCGGATAGCGGGGGACCAAGAGACCCAGTACTTC.

V is TRBV3-1 and J is TRBJ1-1; D is perhaps TRBD1 (5 bases). The CDR3 spans 14 residues. V was clipped by 1 base and J by 1 base, with 7 bases between them. Germline V lookup: CDR1 LGHDT, CDR2 YNNKEL (reference sequence). Written as DNA, the CDR3 is TGTGCCAGCAGCCAAGGGGGCCCGAACACTGAAGCTTTCTTT. It codes for CASSQGGPNTEAFF.

This chain joins TRBV6-2 or TRBV6-3 and TRBJ1-1; D gene ambiguous. Looked up from germline, CDR1 is MNHEY and CDR2 is SVGEGT. The CDR3 spans 13 residues. The V end was cut by 3 bases, the J end by 4 bases, with 9 bases between. This CDR3 is CASSYGRATEAFF. CDR3 in DNA: TGTGCCAGCAGTTATGGCCGGGCCACTGAAGCTTTCTTT.

CDR3 DNA sequence: TGTGCCAGCAGCCAAGATGCTAACTATGGCTACACCTTC. As protein: CASSQDANYGYTF. The chain carries TRBV3-1 and TRBJ1-2; D remains ambiguous. Germline V CDR1 and CDR2: LGHDT, YNNKEL (reference sequence). The V end lost 0 bases, the J end lost 0 bases, and 2 bases lay between the germline ends. CDR3 length: 13 amino acids.

This clonotype was recorded at least ten times. V gene TRBV18 combines with J gene TRBJ2-7; D is tentatively TRBD1 or TRBD2 (5 bases each). The CDR3 totals 13 residues. Deletions cut 8 bases from V and 3 bases from J, with 14 bases between. CDR1 is KGHSH and CDR2 is LQKENI in the germline V gene. The CDR3 region is CASSPPGSYEQYF. The CDR3 nucleotides read TGTGCCAGCAGCCCCCCAGGGAGCTACGAGCAGTACTTC.

V usage is TRBV4-3 and J usage is TRBJ1-6; TRBD1 might be the D (5 bases). The CDR3 has 15 residues. V was shortened by 0 bases and J by 10 bases, with 13 bases between the two germline ends. Germline CDR1 is LGHNA and CDR2 is YSLEER. DNA of the CDR3: TGCGCCAGCAGCCAAGATCTGGGGGTAGGGTCACCCCTCCACTTT. It encodes CASSQDLGVGSPLHF.

The V gene is TRBV28, the J gene TRBJ1-5, with D perhaps matching TRBD1 (5 bases). Looked up from germline, CDR1 is MDHEN and CDR2 is SYDVKM. This CDR3 spans 13 amino acids. V was shortened by 7 bases and J by 3 bases, with 10 bases between the two germline ends. The CDR3 loop is CASTRQLNQPQHF. CDR3 DNA: TGTGCCAGCACCAGACAGCTCAATCAGCCCCAGCATTTT.

The sample holds a few counts of this clonotype. The chain recombines TRBV2 with TRBJ2-7; 8 bases fit TRBD1. This CDR3 contains 14 residues. The ends lost 7 bases at V and 3 bases at J; junction bases unmatched: 8. Germline V lookup: CDR1 SNHLY, CDR2 FYNNEI. CDR3 sequence reads: CASNGQGTRYEQYF. Written as DNA, the CDR3 is TGTGCCAGCAATGGACAGGGAACCCGCTACGAGCAGTACTTC.

The rearrangement links TRBV2 to TRBJ2-1; 12 bases line up with TRBD1. CDR1 is SNHLY, CDR2 FYNNEI, per germline. V was pared by 6 bases and J by 7 bases, with 10 bases of the junction left unmatched. The CDR3 loop spans 16 amino acids. CDR3 sequence reads: CASREPGQGAVNEQFF. The CDR3 nucleotides are TGTGCCAGCAGGGAACCGGGACAGGGGGCGGTTAATGAGCAGTTCTTC. Using reference TRBV2 and TRBJ2-1 for the parts outside the CDR3, the full variable domain is EPEVTQTPSHQVTQMGQEVILRCVPISNHLYFYWYRQILGQKVEFLVSFYNNEISEKSEIFDDQFSVERPDGSNFTLKIRSTKLEDSAMYFCASREPGQGAVNEQFFGPGTRLTVL.

This clonotype was recorded a few times. This chain uses TRBV7-3 with TRBJ2-7; the match to TRBD2 covers 7 bases. J lost 0 bases, V lost 5 bases, and 10 bases had no gene match. This CDR3 is 16 amino acids long. The germline V gene has CDR1 SGHTA and CDR2 FQGTGA. The CDR3, as DNA: TGTGCCAGCAGCCCAATAGCGGGTGTGCCCTCCTACGAGCAGTACTTC. This sequence encodes CASSPIAGVPSYEQYF. Supplemented by reference TRBV7-3 and TRBJ2-7, the full variable domain reads GAGVSQTPSNKVTEKGKYVELRCDPISGHTALYWYRQSLGQGPEFLIYFQGTGAADDSGLPNDRFFAVRPEGSVSTLKIQRTERGDSAVYLCASSPIAGVPSYEQYFGPGTRLTVT.

The chain is built from TRBV15 and TRBJ1-4; D possibly corresponds to TRBD1 (5 bases). The CDR3 is 16 amino acids. Trimming pared 2 bases from V and 8 bases from J, leaving 18 bases between. Germline V lookup: CDR1 LNHNV, CDR2 YYDKDF (reference sequence). As DNA, the CDR3 is TGTGCCACCAGCAGATATACCCGGGACGGCGGAGAAAAACTGTTTTTT. This sequence encodes CATSRYTRDGGEKLFF. The entire variable domain, with the rest obtained from reference TRBV15 and TRBJ1-4, is as follows: DAMVIQNPRYQVTQFGKPVTLSCSQTLNHNVMYWYQQKSSQAPKLLFHYYDKDFNNEADTPDNFQSRRPNTSFCFLDIRSPGLGDTAMYLCATSRYTRDGGEKLFFGSGTQLSVL.

The V and J genes are TRBV5-1 and TRBJ2-7; 10 bases agree with TRBD1. The CDR3 is 14 amino acids. The V gene's germline CDR1 is SGHRS and CDR2 YFSETQ. V shed 1 base, J shed 7 bases, and the junction held 5 bases outside the gene matches. The CDR3 nucleotides read TGCGCCAGCAGCTTGATGACAGGGGGCGGTGAGCAGTACTTC. Protein: CASSLMTGGGEQYF.

This clonotype was detected only a few times. The gene calls are TRBV5-5 and TRBJ2-1; D remains ambiguous. V dropped 6 bases and J dropped 0 bases, with 22 bases sitting between them. Germline CDR1 is SGHKS and CDR2 is YYEKEE (reference sequence). The CDR3 contains 18 residues. This chain's CDR3 is CASTPKGVGRSSYNEQFF. CDR3 nucleotides: TGTGCCAGCACCCCGAAGGGTGTTGGGCGGAGCTCCTACAATGAGCAGTTCTTC.

V gene TRBV19 combines with J gene TRBJ1-5; perhaps TRBD1 as D (5 bases). Germline CDR1 is LNHDA and CDR2 is SQIVND (reference sequence). V was pared by 6 bases and J by 1 base, with 13 bases between. The CDR3 is 15 amino acids. In DNA form, the CDR3 reads TGTGCCAGTAGAACGGCAGGGCCGAGCAATCAGCCCCAGCATTTT. Protein sequence: CASRTAGPSNQPQHF.

The J gene is TRBJ2-1, the V gene TRBV27; no clear D. The CDR3 totals 14 residues. The germline V gene encodes CDR1 MNHEY and CDR2 SMNVEV (reference sequence). Trimming shortened V by 3 bases and J by 4 bases, and 10 bases separated the two germline ends. CDR3 sequence (DNA): TGTGCCAGCAGTTTTCAACGGGTATACAATGAGCAGTTCTTC. Residues: CASSFQRVYNEQFF.

This clonotype was observed many times. This rearrangement joins TRBV7-8 to TRBJ1-5, with a weak D call TRBD1 (5 bases). The length of the CDR3 is 17 residues. Per germline, CDR1 SGHVS and CDR2 FQNEAQ. Trimming removed 8 bases from V and 0 bases from J, with 20 bases in between. This CDR3 reads CASPIDSLGGSNQPQHF. The CDR3, as DNA: TGTGCCAGCCCCATTGATTCTTTGGGGGGTAGCAATCAGCCCCAGCATTTT. Full variable domain (remainder filled in from reference TRBV7-8 and TRBJ1-5): GAGVSQSPRYKVAKRGQDVALRCDPISGHVSLFWYQQALGQGPEFLTYFQNEAQLDKSGLPSDRFFAERPEGSVSTLKIQRTQQEDSAVYLCASPIDSLGGSNQPQHFGDGTRLSIL.

The table lists this clonotype with a few counts. The V and J genes are TRBV3-1 and TRBJ2-7; 8 bases line up with TRBD1. V lost 1 base and J lost 6; bases outside the gene matches: 5. In germline, CDR1 is LGHDT, CDR2 YNNKEL (reference sequence). The CDR3 runs 14 residues. CDR3 protein: CASSQGTGRREQYF. The CDR3 nucleotides read TGTGCCAGCAGCCAAGGGACAGGGAGACGCGAGCAGTACTTC.

This clonotype appeared many times. The chain joins TRBV29-1 to TRBJ1-2, with 7 bases lining up with TRBD1. The CDR3 is made up of 13 amino acids. Per germline, CDR1 SQVTM and CDR2 ANQGSEA. Trimming took 8 bases from V and 8 from J; bases not matched to a gene: 14. CDR3 nucleotide sequence: TGCAGCTTTAGAATTGAGGGGGCGAAAGGCTACACCTTC. Protein product: CSFRIEGAKGYTF.

This clonotype was observed a few times. The rearrangement uses TRBV6-2 or TRBV6-3 and TRBJ2-7; 11 positions agree with TRBD2. V lost 4 bases to trimming and J lost 1 base; unmatched junction nucleotides: 9. The CDR3 totals 17 residues. From germline, CDR1 is MNHEY and CDR2 SVGEGT. DNA for the CDR3: TGTGCCAGCAGTTTGACTAGCGGGAAGGGCTTTTCCTACGAGCAGTACTTC. This encodes CASSLTSGKGFSYEQYF.

This clonotype was counted at least ten times. A read error may account for a junction end that differs from germline. This chain uses TRBV28 with TRBJ2-7; the D gene could be TRBD1 or TRBD2 (5 bases each). The CDR3 sequence is 13 residues long. CDR1 and CDR2 from the germline V gene are MDHEN and SYDVKM. The DNA for the CDR3 is TGCGCCAGCAGCCCTGCTGGGGGCTACGAGCAGTACTTC. Translated: CASSPAGGYEQYF. The full variable domain, with the rest looked up from reference TRBV28 and TRBJ2-7, is DVKVTQSSRYLVKRTGEKVFLECVQDMDHENMFWYRQDPGLGLRLIYFSYDVKMKEKGDIPEGYSVSREKKERFSLILESASTNQTSMYLCASSPAGGYEQYFGPGTRLTVT.